These 22 T cell receptor beta chains were all obtained from the same sample, sequenced in a study of beta chain features in type 1 diabetes. Expressed TCRB transcripts were sequenced because the isolated RNA had all been reverse transcribed beforehand. Generated by immunoSEQ multiplex PCR, the TCRdb table keeps only in-frame clones and is missing some. The table lists 150,000 to 190,000 clones, approximately 8.1% of them singletons, with 0.65% in the top ten. Sequencing input: central memory CD4+ T cells from blood. These receptor sequences come from a man aged 18 to 29 in good health.

The chain joins TRBV5-1 to TRBJ2-5; unclear D gene. Germline CDR1 SGHRS, CDR2 YFSETQ. Trimming cost V 0 bases and J 4 bases, with 7 bases left between them. This CDR3 has 13 residues. CDR3 sequence (DNA): TGCGCCAGCAGCTTGGCCCTCGGAGAGACCCAGTACTTC. Translating it yields CASSLALGETQYF.

This clone turned up a few times. The J gene is TRBJ1-2, the V gene TRBV15, with 7 nucleotides matching TRBD1. The CDR3 has 13 amino acids. CDR1 and CDR2 (germline): LNHNV, YYDKDF (reference sequence). After removal of 5 bases from V and 4 bases from J, the junction contained 4 bases not matched to a gene. The CDR3 sequence: CATSGGTAYGYTF. Here the CDR3 DNA reads TGTGCCACCAGCGGGGGGACAGCCTATGGCTACACCTTC.

The chain uses TRBV25-1 and TRBJ2-2; 10 nucleotides match TRBD2. This CDR3 is built from 14 residues. CDR1 MGHDK and CDR2 SYGVNS come from the germline V gene. After removal of 8 bases from V and 6 bases from J, the junction contained 6 bases not matched to a gene. CDR3 sequence (DNA): TGTGCCAGCCGGCTAGCGGGAGATGCCGGGGAGCTGTTTTTT. Translation: CASRLAGDAGELFF.

This clone occurred a few times. The chain carries TRBV18 and TRBJ1-6, with 8 bases fitting TRBD1. Germline CDR1 KGHSH, CDR2 LQKENI. The V gene end was trimmed by 2 bases and the J gene end by 8 bases; junction bases not matched to a gene: 2. The CDR3 is 14 amino acids. CDR3 in DNA: TGTGCCAGCTCACCATCGGACAGGGATTCACCCCTCCACTTT. Translation gives CASSPSDRDSPLHF.

This clone has more than one count but fewer than ten. The rearrangement links TRBV30 to TRBJ1-1, with D hard to call. V was cut by 4 bases and J by 3 bases, with 18 bases left in between. This CDR3 has 15 residues. Germline V CDR1 and CDR2: GTSNPN, SVGIG (reference sequence). CDR3 loop: CAWISLRGSDTEAFF. CDR3 nucleotides: TGTGCCTGGATTTCCCTCCGCGGGAGCGACACTGAAGCTTTCTTT.

This clone was counted between two and nine times. The junction shows a germline mismatch at one end, possibly a read error. Written as DNA, the CDR3 is TGTGCCAGCAGCCTCTTAGCGGGAGACTCCAACGAGCAGTACTTC. Protein: CASSLLAGDSNEQYF. This sequence joins TRBV28 and TRBJ2-7; 9 nucleotides match TRBD2. Germline CDR1 MDHEN, CDR2 SYDVKM. The CDR3 length is 15 residues.

This clone was found many times. The chain carries TRBV11-1 and TRBJ2-2, with 8 nucleotides matching TRBD2. The CDR3 length is 16 residues. Per the germline V gene, CDR1 is SGHAT and CDR2 is FQDESV (reference sequence). V dropped 5 bases and J dropped 5; count of bases not matched to a gene: 10. As DNA, the CDR3 is TGTGCCAGCAGCCCGCAACTAGCGGAGTGGACCGGGGAGCTGTTTTTT. Translation gives CASSPQLAEWTGELFF. Supplemented by reference TRBV11-1 and TRBJ2-2, the full variable domain reads EAEVAQSPRYKITEKSQAVAFWCDPISGHATLYWYRQILGQGPELLVQFQDESVVDDSQLPKDRFSAERLKGVDSTLKIQPAELGDSAMYLCASSPQLAEWTGELFFGEGSRLTVL.

This clone was seen more than once but under ten times. This chain uses TRBV14 with TRBJ2-5, with TRBD1 matching over 7 bases. TRBJ2-7 matches the DNA end more closely, so the J call is doubtful. The germline gives CDR1 SGHDN, CDR2 FVKESK. The CDR3 is made up of 14 amino acids. This CDR3 reads CASSPRTGAYEQYF. CDR3 bases: TGTGCCAGCAGCCCTCGGACAGGAGCCTACGAGCAGTACTTC.

This clone was found many times. The chain couples TRBV7-2 to TRBJ2-5; D might be TRBD1 (6 bases). V was trimmed by 0 bases and J by 3 bases, leaving 11 bases between them. Germline-derived CDR1 and CDR2 are SGHTA and FQGNSA. The CDR3 runs to 15 residues. This CDR3 is CASSLALAGEETQYF. CDR3 DNA: TGTGCCAGCAGCTTAGCACTGGCAGGGGAAGAGACCCAGTACTTC.

This clone has a handful of counts. The genes are TRBV18 and TRBJ2-5; possibly TRBD2 for D (5 bases). The CDR3 covers 16 residues. Germline CDR1 and CDR2: KGHSH and LQKENI. V was trimmed by 2 bases and J by 1 base, leaving 14 bases between them. The CDR3 DNA reads TGTGCCAGCTCACCATTTGCGGGTGACTCCCAAGAGACCCAGTACTTC. It yields the protein CASSPFAGDSQETQYF.

Many counts were recorded for this clone. The rearrangement joins TRBV5-4 to TRBJ2-3, with D possibly being TRBD2 (6 bases). Germline assignment: CDR1 SGHNT and CDR2 YYREEE (reference sequence). This CDR3 has 15 amino acids. The germline V and J ends were trimmed by 2 bases and 1 base, with 11 bases remaining between them. CDR3: CASSFPTGGTDTQYF. CDR3 DNA: TGTGCCAGCAGCTTCCCAACGGGGGGCACAGATACGCAGTATTTT.

This clone was recorded a few times. J is TRBJ2-3 and V is TRBV5-5, with D hard to call. The V and J ends lost 0 bases and 0 bases respectively, with 8 bases between them. CDR3 length equals 15 residues. Germline V gene data show CDR1 as SGHKS and CDR2 as YYEKEE (reference sequence). CDR3 region: CASSLDSRSTDTQYF. For the CDR3, the DNA is TGTGCCAGCAGCTTGGACTCCCGTAGCACAGATACGCAGTATTTT.

A few counts support this clone. This sequence joins TRBV19 and TRBJ1-1; TRBD1 might be the D (5 bases). Germline-derived CDR1 and CDR2 are LNHDA and SQIVND (reference sequence). V was cut by 4 bases and J by 5 bases, with 14 bases left in between. The CDR3 length is 14 residues. The CDR3 nucleotides read TGTGCCAGTAGTACACTGAGGGAGGGGACTGAAGCTTTCTTT. Translating it yields CASSTLREGTEAFF. Combining the CDR3 with reference TRBV19 and TRBJ1-1 gives the whole variable domain DGGITQSPKYLFRKEGQNVTLSCEQNLNHDAMYWYRQDPGQGLRLIYYSQIVNDFQKGDIAEGYSVSREKKESFPLTVTSAQKNPTAFYLCASSTLREGTEAFFGQGTRLTVV.

This clone showed up many times. The rearrangement joins TRBV7-9 to TRBJ1-4; 11 bases are shared with TRBD1. V gave up 8 bases and J gave up 5 bases; unmatched junction bases: 1. Per the germline V gene, CDR1 is SEHNR and CDR2 is FQNEAQ (reference sequence). This CDR3 has 13 residues. CDR3 bases: TGTGCCAGCGGGACAGGGGGAAATGAAAAACTGTTTTTT. Translation: CASGTGGNEKLFF. The whole variable domain, filled in from reference TRBV7-9 and TRBJ1-4, reads DTGVSQNPRHKITKRGQNVTFRCDPISEHNRLYWYRQTLGQGPEFLTYFQNEAQLEKSRLLSDRFSAERPKGSFSTLEIQRTEQGDSAMYLCASGTGGNEKLFFGSGTQLSVL.

The rearrangement links TRBV4-2 to TRBJ2-5, with TRBD2 matching 14 bases. The CDR3 sequence is 17 residues long. V was pared by 4 bases and J by 4 bases, with 8 bases of the junction left unmatched. The germline V gene encodes CDR1 LGHNA and CDR2 YNFKEQ. The CDR3 reads CASSPGLAGDLGETQYF. In DNA form, the CDR3 reads TGTGCCAGCAGCCCGGGACTAGCGGGAGATCTGGGAGAGACCCAGTACTTC.

This clone showed up many times. The chain combines TRBV7-2 with TRBJ2-1; D unresolved. Trimming left V 5 bases short and J 3 bases short, with 17 bases between. Germline V lookup: CDR1 SGHTA, CDR2 FQGNSA. The CDR3 has 16 amino acids. The CDR3: CASSLGQILHYNEQFF. The CDR3, as DNA: TGTGCCAGCAGCCTTGGGCAAATTCTGCACTACAATGAGCAGTTCTTC.

The rearrangement links TRBV5-4 to TRBJ2-1; D is unclear. CDR1 SGHNT and CDR2 YYREEE come from the germline V gene (reference sequence). V shed 1 base and J shed 4 bases, with 3 bases lying between them. This CDR3 is built from 12 residues. The CDR3 bases are TGTGCCAGCAGCTTGCAGTACAATGAGCAGTTCTTC. Amino acid sequence: CASSLQYNEQFF.

In DNA form, the CDR3 reads TGTGCCAGCAGTCCGCCTTGGCGGGGCCTTTTCGGGGAGCTGTTTTTT. Encoded protein: CASSPPWRGLFGELFF. V usage is TRBV28 and J usage is TRBJ2-2; the D gene is possibly TRBD2 (6 bases). This CDR3 comprises 16 residues. The germline CDR1 and CDR2 sequences are MDHEN and SYDVKM. The V end was cut by 5 bases, the J end by 7 bases, with 20 bases between.

This clone was observed a few times. This chain uses TRBV27 with TRBJ1-1; 7 positions match TRBD1. J lost 7 bases, V lost 2 bases, and 7 bases had no gene match. This CDR3 is 14 amino acids long. Looked up from germline, CDR1 is MNHEY and CDR2 is SMNVEV (reference sequence). The CDR3 nucleotides are TGTGCCAGCAGTTTACGAAACTCAGGGGGTGAAGCTTTCTTT. Translated, it gives CASSLRNSGGEAFF.

The chain has TRBV7-8 and TRBJ2-5, with 7 bases lining up with TRBD1. The J segment lost 3 bases and the V segment lost 8 bases, leaving 12 bases of the junction unmatched. Germline V CDR1 and CDR2: SGHVS, FQNEAQ. This CDR3 spans 15 amino acids. The CDR3 sequence is CASLPPGQIKETQYF. CDR3 DNA sequence: TGTGCCAGCTTGCCCCCGGGACAGATAAAAGAGACCCAGTACTTC.

This clone was found many times. V gene TRBV9 combines with J gene TRBJ1-5, with 10 positions matching TRBD1. The length of the CDR3 is 15 residues. The V gene end was trimmed by 4 bases and the J gene end by 3 bases; junction bases not matched to a gene: 4. The germline CDR1 and CDR2 sequences are SGDLS and YYNGEE. The chain's CDR3 is CASSQTGGNNQPQHF. The CDR3 region has the DNA TGTGCCAGCAGCCAGACAGGGGGCAACAATCAGCCCCAGCATTTT.

CDR3 loop: CASSQEPWGLAGGNEQFF. The CDR3 region has the DNA TGCGCCAGCAGCCAAGAACCTTGGGGACTAGCGGGAGGAAATGAGCAGTTCTTC. This chain connects TRBV4-3 to TRBJ2-1, with TRBD2 identical over 15 bases. CDR3 length: 18 residues. The germline CDR1 and CDR2 sequences are LGHNA and YSLEER. The V and J ends lost 0 bases and 7 bases, in that order; junction bases with no gene match: 7.